These 29 T cell receptor beta chains originate from one sample sequenced in a study of T cells in Graves' hyperthyroidism and ophthalmopathy. It was RNA transcripts that yielded the amplified TCR beta CDR3 regions. First-round RT-PCR of the TCR CDR3 relied on the HTBI primer set. TCRdb re-derived calls from the multiplex PCR reads in MiXCR, one entry per CDR3 protein. This sample has around 600,000 distinct CDR3 sequences; 14% occur once, and the top ten carry approximately 6.4%. Sequenced material: blood. These TCRs come from a woman younger than 35 with Graves' ophthalmopathy.

The J gene is TRBJ2-5, the V gene TRBV3-1; D is unclear. The germline V gene has CDR1 LGHDT and CDR2 YNNKEL (reference sequence). Trimming pared 0 bases from V and 1 base from J, leaving 12 bases between. This CDR3 comprises 16 residues. CDR3 protein: CASSQDDGVPQETQYF. DNA of the CDR3: TGTGCCAGCAGCCAAGATGATGGGGTACCCCAAGAGACCCAGTACTTC.

Ten or more counts support this clonotype. The chain is built from TRBV3-1 and TRBJ2-2; perhaps TRBD1 as D (5 bases). Trimming took off 3 bases at V and 8 bases at J, with 13 bases between the two ends. The CDR3 consists of 14 residues. The germline gives CDR1 LGHDT, CDR2 YNNKEL (reference sequence). The DNA of the CDR3 is TGTGCCAGCAGCCACCGAGAAGCAGGGGGGGAGCTGTTTTTT. Translation gives CASSHREAGGELFF.

This clonotype was recorded at least ten times. The V gene is TRBV5-1, the J gene TRBJ2-7; D is ambiguous. V was cut by 4 bases and J by 5 bases, with 13 bases left in between. The length of the CDR3 is 13 residues. Germline values: CDR1 SGHRS, CDR2 YFSETQ. CDR3 DNA: TGCGCCAGCAGCCCTCGTCACCCTAACGAGCAGTACTTC. Residues: CASSPRHPNEQYF.

The chain couples TRBV30 to TRBJ1-2; 8 bases are shared with TRBD1. The CDR3 covers 14 residues. CDR1 is GTSNPN and CDR2 is SVGIG in the germline V gene (reference sequence). V shed 3 bases and J 4 bases; nucleotides not matched to a gene: 7. The CDR3 reads CAWRRTGNLYGYTF. The CDR3 region has the DNA TGTGCCTGGAGACGGACAGGGAATCTCTATGGCTACACCTTC.

The table lists this clonotype with many counts. The chain has TRBV6-1 and TRBJ1-4; 8 positions agree with TRBD1. Germline loops: CDR1 MNHNS, CDR2 SASEGT. Losses at the gene ends were 0 bases for V and 8 bases for J; bases not matched to a gene: 5. The CDR3 totals 15 residues. Here the CDR3 DNA reads TGTGCCAGCAGTGAAGCCTTGGCAGGGGGCGAAAAACTGTTTTTT. Amino acid sequence: CASSEALAGGEKLFF.

This clonotype has only a few counts. The V gene is TRBV28, the J gene TRBJ1-2, with D possibly TRBD1 on 6 matching bases. V was pared by 3 bases and J by 8 bases, with 13 bases between. Germline assignment: CDR1 MDHEN and CDR2 SYDVKM. This CDR3 contains 13 residues. The CDR3 DNA reads TGTGCCAGCAGTTTTGACAGGATAGACGGCTACACCTTC. Protein product: CASSFDRIDGYTF.

This clonotype was seen at least ten times. The J gene is TRBJ2-1, the V gene TRBV20-1; 9 bases line up with TRBD2. Germline V lookup: CDR1 DFQATT, CDR2 SNEGSKA (reference sequence). The ends lost 3 bases at V and 8 bases at J; junction bases unmatched: 8. This CDR3 region has 14 residues. CDR3 protein: CSASLVAGAHEQFF. The CDR3 nucleotides read TGCAGTGCTAGTTTGGTAGCGGGAGCTCATGAGCAGTTCTTC.

This sequence joins TRBV3-1 and TRBJ2-7; 9 bases are shared with TRBD2. Per the germline V gene, CDR1 is LGHDT and CDR2 is YNNKEL (reference sequence). V lost 4 bases to trimming and J lost 2 bases; unmatched junction nucleotides: 21. The CDR3 runs 20 residues. The CDR3 nucleotides read TGTGCCAGCAGCCCCGACACCAACCCCTCCTCTAGCGGGACTCCCTACGAGCAGTACTTC. This codes for CASSPDTNPSSSGTPYEQYF.

This clonotype has more than one count but fewer than ten. The chain is built from TRBV28 and TRBJ1-6; possible D gene TRBD1, 6 bases. V was shortened by 2 bases and J by 8 bases, with 22 bases between the two germline ends. Germline CDR1 MDHEN, CDR2 SYDVKM. The CDR3 extends over 18 amino acids. CDR3 residues: CASSLDPTGPKRDSPLHF. The CDR3 DNA reads TGTGCCAGCAGTTTAGACCCGACAGGTCCAAAAAGGGATTCACCCCTCCACTTT.

This clonotype was counted ten times or more. V and J are TRBV12-3 or TRBV12-4 and TRBJ1-4, with TRBD1 identical over 10 bases. The CDR3 extends over 14 amino acids. With 6 bases clipped from V and 8 bases from J, the junction kept 6 bases outside the gene matches. The CDR3 nucleotides are TGTGCCAGCAGCAGACAGGGGGCTTTGGAAAAACTGTTTTTT. Translation gives CASSRQGALEKLFF.

This clonotype was picked up many times. The chain employs TRBV7-8 and TRBJ1-1; D gene uncertain. The CDR3 has 12 residues. Germline CDR1 and CDR2: SGHVS and FQNEAQ. V lost 1 base, J lost 6 bases, and 6 bases lay in between. The CDR3 here is CASSLGPAEAFF. DNA of the CDR3: TGTGCCAGCAGCTTAGGGCCGGCTGAAGCTTTCTTT.

The genes are TRBV6-2 or TRBV6-3 and TRBJ2-4; D possibly matches TRBD1 or TRBD2 (6 bases each). Trimming removed 5 bases at V and 0 bases at J, with 11 bases between. CDR1 and CDR2 from the germline V gene are MNHEY and SVGEGT. The CDR3 length is 15 residues. The CDR3 sequence: CASSGGGIAKNIQYF. The CDR3 DNA sequence: TGTGCCAGCAGTGGGGGCGGGATAGCCAAAAACATTCAGTACTTC.

Many counts were recorded for this clonotype. The rearrangement uses TRBV28 and TRBJ1-1; D unclear. CDR1 MDHEN and CDR2 SYDVKM come from the germline V gene. V was clipped by 3 bases and J by 1 base, with 6 bases between them. This CDR3 is 13 amino acids long. The CDR3 DNA reads as TGTGCCAGCAGTTTTATCAAGAACACTGAAGCTTTCTTT. This encodes CASSFIKNTEAFF.

There are a few counts of this clonotype. This chain joins TRBV15 and TRBJ1-2; D call uncertain. Germline V lookup: CDR1 LNHNV, CDR2 YYDKDF (reference sequence). The CDR3 spans 13 residues. Between the trimmed V and J ends, which lost 0 bases and 3 bases, there was a span of 5 bases. CDR3: CATSRDIDYGYTF. As DNA, the CDR3 is TGTGCCACCAGCAGAGATATAGACTATGGCTACACCTTC. The full variable domain, its missing parts supplied by reference TRBV15 and TRBJ1-2, is DAMVIQNPRYQVTQFGKPVTLSCSQTLNHNVMYWYQQKSSQAPKLLFHYYDKDFNNEADTPDNFQSRRPNTSFCFLDIRSPGLGDTAMYLCATSRDIDYGYTFGSGTRLTVV.

The table lists this clonotype with many counts. The chain couples TRBV5-5 to TRBJ2-3; D may be TRBD1 (6 bases). Germline assignment: CDR1 SGHKS and CDR2 YYEKEE (reference sequence). V was shortened by 3 bases and J by 0 bases, with 11 bases between the two germline ends. This CDR3 contains 15 residues. CDR3 nucleotide sequence: TGTGCCAGCAGCTCCAGGGGACAAAGCACAGATACGCAGTATTTT. Translating it yields CASSSRGQSTDTQYF.

This clonotype was recorded at least ten times. The V call is TRBV3-1, the J call TRBJ2-5, with D tentatively TRBD2 (5 bases). CDR3 length: 13 residues. Germline V gene data show CDR1 as LGHDT and CDR2 as YNNKEL (reference sequence). Deletions cut 2 bases from V and 2 bases from J, with 6 bases between. For the CDR3, the DNA is TGTGCCAGCAGCCAAACGGGGCAAGAGACCCAGTACTTC. This sequence encodes CASSQTGQETQYF.

This clonotype was seen repeatedly, ten times or more. The J gene is TRBJ2-5, the V gene TRBV14; TRBD1 might be the D (5 bases). Germline V CDR1 and CDR2: SGHDN, FVKESK. V lost 6 bases to trimming and J lost 0 bases, with 26 bases between them. The CDR3 contains 19 residues. The CDR3 nucleotides are TGTGCCAGCAGTCGATACCGCGACAGCACCTCGAAATACCAAGAGACCCAGTACTTC. It codes for CASSRYRDSTSKYQETQYF.

This clonotype came up a few times. The V gene is TRBV5-1, the J gene TRBJ2-5, with TRBD1 identical over 11 bases. CDR1 SGHRS and CDR2 YFSETQ come from the germline V gene. J lost 3 bases, V lost 4 bases, and 8 bases had no gene match. The CDR3 sequence is 16 residues long. CDR3 sequence (DNA): TGCGCCAGCAGCAGAAAGAGGACAGGGGGCAAAGAGACCCAGTACTTC. Translation: CASSRKRTGGKETQYF.

This clonotype came up many times. This chain connects TRBV7-2 to TRBJ1-4, with D possibly TRBD1 on 5 matching bases. The germline gives CDR1 SGHTA, CDR2 FQGNSA. The V end was cut by 2 bases, the J end by 3 bases, with 16 bases between. This CDR3 is 17 amino acids long. CDR3 in amino acids: CASSLRTWGPANEKLFF. CDR3 in DNA: TGTGCCAGCAGCTTAAGGACTTGGGGACCGGCTAATGAAAAACTGTTTTTT.

Details on this clonotype: This sequence may be a read error, since a much larger clone differs from it by one base. V is TRBV7-2 and J is TRBJ2-7; TRBD2 aligns across 15 bases. The CDR3 covers 17 residues. The ends lost 5 bases at V and 4 bases at J; junction bases unmatched: 9. Germline V gene lookup returns CDR1 SGHTA and CDR2 FQGNSA. As DNA, the CDR3 is TGTGCCAGCAGCCCAGGGACTAGCGGGAGGTGGCTGTACGAGCAGTACTTC. Translation: CASSPGTSGRWLYEQYF.

This clonotype has at least ten counts. The chain employs TRBV24-1 and TRBJ1-1, with TRBD1 identical over 7 bases. V lost 7 bases and J lost 1; bases outside the gene matches: 2. This CDR3 has 13 amino acids. Germline CDR1 and CDR2: KGHDR and SFDVKD. The CDR3 sequence is CATSRGGNTEAFF. The CDR3 coding sequence is TGTGCCACCAGCAGGGGGGGGAACACTGAAGCTTTCTTT.

This clonotype was detected many times. The chain joins TRBV11-2 to TRBJ2-5; D call uncertain. The length of the CDR3 is 12 residues. Germline loops: CDR1 SGHAT, CDR2 FQNNGV. Trimming took 1 base from V and 4 from J, leaving 4 bases between them. CDR3 coding DNA: TGTGCCAGCAGCTTAGCTCGAGAGACCCAGTACTTC. Its protein is CASSLARETQYF.

This clonotype has a count of ten or more. The V gene is TRBV7-9, the J gene TRBJ2-5, with 7 bases identical to TRBD1. The trim removed 1 base at V and 1 base at J, leaving 6 bases unmatched. The CDR3 contains 16 residues. Germline values: CDR1 SEHNR, CDR2 FQNEAQ (reference sequence). In DNA form, the CDR3 reads TGTGCCAGCAGCTTAGGAACAGGGGTGAGCCAAGAGACCCAGTACTTC. This encodes CASSLGTGVSQETQYF.

There are a few counts of this clonotype. This sequence joins TRBV19 and TRBJ1-3; no clear D. Trimming took off 4 bases at V and 4 bases at J, with 11 bases between the two ends. Germline-derived CDR1 and CDR2 are LNHDA and SQIVND (reference sequence). CDR3 length: 14 residues. The CDR3 region is CASSNRMAGNTIYF. The CDR3 DNA reads TGTGCCAGTAGTAACCGGATGGCCGGAAACACCATATATTTT.

This clonotype appeared many times. This sequence joins TRBV12-3 or TRBV12-4 and TRBJ1-1; 11 nucleotides align to TRBD1. V was pared by 4 bases and J by 5 bases, with 6 bases of the junction left unmatched. The CDR3 length is 15 residues. The CDR3 DNA reads TGTGCCAGCAGTTCCAGGGGGACAGGGGGTACTGAAGCTTTCTTT. Its translation: CASSSRGTGGTEAFF.

This clonotype was seen at least ten times. This rearrangement joins TRBV7-2 to TRBJ2-3; D gene ambiguous. Trimming removed 5 bases at V and 2 bases at J, with 5 bases between. Germline-derived CDR1 and CDR2 are SGHTA and FQGNSA. This CDR3 comprises 12 residues. The CDR3 is CASSPTTDTQYF. CDR3 bases: TGTGCCAGCAGCCCAACCACAGATACGCAGTATTTT.

This clonotype was found once. J is TRBJ2-7 and V is TRBV11-2; 8 bases fit TRBD2. From germline, CDR1 is SGHAT and CDR2 FQNNGV. This CDR3 comprises 17 residues. V gave up 1 base and J gave up 4 bases; unmatched junction bases: 12. The DNA for the CDR3 is TGTGCCAGCAGCTTAGGGCGGGCTAGCGGGTGGCTATACGAGCAGTACTTC. Translation gives CASSLGRASGWLYEQYF.

The table lists this clonotype with many counts. The gene calls are TRBV12-3 or TRBV12-4 and TRBJ2-1; D gene ambiguous. Trimming took off 3 bases at V and 8 bases at J, with 11 bases between the two ends. The CDR3 runs 13 residues. The CDR3 sequence: CASSLYKIDEQFF. CDR3 sequence (DNA): TGTGCCAGCAGTTTGTACAAGATTGATGAGCAGTTCTTC.

On this clonotype: With a much larger clone just one base away, this may be a read error. The V gene is TRBV24-1, the J gene TRBJ2-6; 8 bases fit TRBD1. The CDR3 has 16 residues. Per germline, CDR1 KGHDR and CDR2 SFDVKD. CDR3: CATSVDRGSGASVLTF. For the CDR3, the DNA is TGTGCCACCAGTGTAGACAGGGGCTCTGGGGCCAGCGTCCTGACCTTC.